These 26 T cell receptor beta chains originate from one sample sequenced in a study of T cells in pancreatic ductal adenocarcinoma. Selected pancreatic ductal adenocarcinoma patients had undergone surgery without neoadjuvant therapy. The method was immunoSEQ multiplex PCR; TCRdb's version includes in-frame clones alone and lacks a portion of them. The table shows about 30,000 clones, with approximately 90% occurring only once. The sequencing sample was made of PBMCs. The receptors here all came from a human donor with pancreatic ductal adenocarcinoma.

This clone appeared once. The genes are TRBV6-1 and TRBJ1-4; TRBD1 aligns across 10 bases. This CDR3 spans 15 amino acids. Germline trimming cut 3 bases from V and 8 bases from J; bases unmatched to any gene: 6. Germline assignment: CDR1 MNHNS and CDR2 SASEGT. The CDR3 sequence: CASSDRDRGVEKLFF. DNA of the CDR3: TGTGCCAGCAGTGACCGGGACAGGGGCGTAGAAAAACTGTTTTTT.

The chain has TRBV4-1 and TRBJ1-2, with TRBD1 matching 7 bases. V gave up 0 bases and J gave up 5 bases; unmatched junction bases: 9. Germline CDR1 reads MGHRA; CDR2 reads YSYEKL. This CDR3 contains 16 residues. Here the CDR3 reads CASSQEGAGQKYGYTF. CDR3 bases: TGCGCCAGCAGCCAAGAGGGGGCGGGACAGAAATATGGCTACACCTTC.

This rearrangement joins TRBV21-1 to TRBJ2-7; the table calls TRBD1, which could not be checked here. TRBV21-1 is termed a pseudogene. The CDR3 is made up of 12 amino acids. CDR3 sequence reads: CAPEGVAYEQYF. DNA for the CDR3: TGCGCGCCCGAGGGGGTTGCCTACGAGCAGTACTTC.

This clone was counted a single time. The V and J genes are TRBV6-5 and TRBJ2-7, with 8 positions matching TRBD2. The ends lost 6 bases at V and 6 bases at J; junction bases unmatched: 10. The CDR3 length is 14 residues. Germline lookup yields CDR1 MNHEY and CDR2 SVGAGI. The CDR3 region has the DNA TGTGCCAGCAGGACCGGGACTAGAGGATCCGAGCAGTACTTC. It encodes CASRTGTRGSEQYF.

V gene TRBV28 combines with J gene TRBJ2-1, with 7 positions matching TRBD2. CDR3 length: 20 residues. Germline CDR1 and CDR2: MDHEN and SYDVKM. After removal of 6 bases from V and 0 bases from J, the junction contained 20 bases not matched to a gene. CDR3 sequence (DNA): TGTGCCAGCAGCTCTGCCCCTGGGAGCGGGATTCGAAGCTCCTACAATGAGCAGTTCTTC. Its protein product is CASSSAPGSGIRSSYNEQFF.

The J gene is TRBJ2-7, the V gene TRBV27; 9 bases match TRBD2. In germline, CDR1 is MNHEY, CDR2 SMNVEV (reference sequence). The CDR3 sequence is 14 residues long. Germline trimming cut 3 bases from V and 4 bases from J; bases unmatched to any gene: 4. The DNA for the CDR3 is TGTGCCAGCAGTTTGCGGGAGGGCCGGTACGAGCAGTACTTC. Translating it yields CASSLREGRYEQYF.

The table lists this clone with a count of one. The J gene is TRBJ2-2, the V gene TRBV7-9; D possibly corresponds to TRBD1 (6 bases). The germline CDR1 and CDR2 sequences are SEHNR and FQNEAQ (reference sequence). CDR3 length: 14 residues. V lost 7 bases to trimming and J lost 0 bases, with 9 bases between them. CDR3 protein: CASKGVPNTGELFF. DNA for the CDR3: TGTGCCAGCAAGGGGGTTCCGAACACCGGGGAGCTGTTTTTT.

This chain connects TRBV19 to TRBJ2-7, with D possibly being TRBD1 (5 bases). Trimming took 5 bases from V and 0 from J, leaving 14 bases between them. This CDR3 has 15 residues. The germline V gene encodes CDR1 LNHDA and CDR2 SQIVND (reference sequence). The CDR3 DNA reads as TGTGCCAGTAGTGAGCCAGGGAAGAGCTCCTACGAGCAGTACTTC. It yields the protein CASSEPGKSSYEQYF.

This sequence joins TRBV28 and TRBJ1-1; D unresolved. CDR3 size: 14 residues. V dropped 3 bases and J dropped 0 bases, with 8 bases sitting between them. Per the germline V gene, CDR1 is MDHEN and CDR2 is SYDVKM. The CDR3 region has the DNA TGTGCCAGCAGTTTCGCCAACATGAACACTGAAGCTTTCTTT. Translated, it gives CASSFANMNTEAFF.

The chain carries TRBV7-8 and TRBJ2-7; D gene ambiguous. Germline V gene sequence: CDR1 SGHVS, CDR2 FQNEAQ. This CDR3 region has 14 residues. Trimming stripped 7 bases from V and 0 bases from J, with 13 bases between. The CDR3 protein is CASNRQPGSYEQYF. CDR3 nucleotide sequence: TGTGCCAGCAATCGCCAACCAGGCTCCTACGAGCAGTACTTC.

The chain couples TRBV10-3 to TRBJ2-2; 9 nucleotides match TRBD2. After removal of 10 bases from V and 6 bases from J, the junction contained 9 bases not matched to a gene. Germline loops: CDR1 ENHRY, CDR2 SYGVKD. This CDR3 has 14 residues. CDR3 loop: CASLYAGGPGELFF. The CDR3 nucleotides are TGTGCCAGCCTTTACGCGGGAGGGCCCGGGGAGCTGTTTTTT.

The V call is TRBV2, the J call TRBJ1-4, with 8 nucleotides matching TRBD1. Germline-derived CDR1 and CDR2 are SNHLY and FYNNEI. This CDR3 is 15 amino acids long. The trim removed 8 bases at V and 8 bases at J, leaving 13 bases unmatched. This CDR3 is CASGSYRGMGEKLFF. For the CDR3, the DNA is TGTGCCAGCGGCTCGTACAGGGGGATGGGAGAAAAACTGTTTTTT. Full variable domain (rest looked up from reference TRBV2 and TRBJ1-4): EPEVTQTPSHQVTQMGQEVILRCVPISNHLYFYWYRQILGQKVEFLVSFYNNEISEKSEIFDDQFSVERPDGSNFTLKIRSTKLEDSAMYFCASGSYRGMGEKLFFGSGTQLSVL.

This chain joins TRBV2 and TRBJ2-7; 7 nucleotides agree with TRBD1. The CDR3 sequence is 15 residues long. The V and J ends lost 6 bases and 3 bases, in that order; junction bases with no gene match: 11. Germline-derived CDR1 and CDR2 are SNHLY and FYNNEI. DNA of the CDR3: TGTGCCAGCAGATACGAAAGTCCAGGGGGCTACGAGCAGTACTTC. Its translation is CASRYESPGGYEQYF.

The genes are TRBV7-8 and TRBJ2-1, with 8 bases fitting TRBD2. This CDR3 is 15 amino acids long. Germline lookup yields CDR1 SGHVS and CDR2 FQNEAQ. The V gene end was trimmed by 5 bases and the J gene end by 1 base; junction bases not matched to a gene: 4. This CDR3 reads CASSPREGSYNEQFF. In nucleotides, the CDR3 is TGTGCCAGCAGCCCACGGGAGGGATCCTACAATGAGCAGTTCTTC.

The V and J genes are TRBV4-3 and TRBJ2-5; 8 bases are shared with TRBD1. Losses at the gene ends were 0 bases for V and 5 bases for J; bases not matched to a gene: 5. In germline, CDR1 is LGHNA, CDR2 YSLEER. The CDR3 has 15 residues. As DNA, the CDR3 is TGCGCCAGCAGCCAAGAGGAGGGACAGGCGGAGACCCAGTACTTC. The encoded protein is CASSQEEGQAETQYF.

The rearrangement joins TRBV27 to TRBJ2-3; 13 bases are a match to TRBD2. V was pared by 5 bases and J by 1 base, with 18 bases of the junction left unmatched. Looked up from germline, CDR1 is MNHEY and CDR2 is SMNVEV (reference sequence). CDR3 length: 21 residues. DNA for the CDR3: TGTGCCAGCAGTCCCCGAATACTAGCGGGAGGGGGCTATGGAGGCACAGATACGCAGTATTTT. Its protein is CASSPRILAGGGYGGTDTQYF.

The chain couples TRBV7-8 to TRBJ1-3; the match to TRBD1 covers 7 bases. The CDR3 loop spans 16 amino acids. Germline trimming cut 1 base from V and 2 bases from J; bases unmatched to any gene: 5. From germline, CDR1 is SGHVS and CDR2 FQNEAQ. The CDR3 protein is CASSLGGTGAGNTIYF. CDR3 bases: TGTGCCAGCAGCTTAGGAGGTACAGGGGCTGGAAACACCATATATTTT. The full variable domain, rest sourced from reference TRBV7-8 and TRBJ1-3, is GAGVSQSPRYKVAKRGQDVALRCDPISGHVSLFWYQQALGQGPEFLTYFQNEAQLDKSGLPSDRFFAERPEGSVSTLKIQRTQQEDSAVYLCASSLGGTGAGNTIYFGEGSWLTVV.

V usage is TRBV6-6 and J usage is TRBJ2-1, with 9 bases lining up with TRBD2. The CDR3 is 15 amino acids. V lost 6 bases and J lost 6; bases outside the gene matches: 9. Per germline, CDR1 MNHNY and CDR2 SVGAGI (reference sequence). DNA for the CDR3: TGTGCCAGCAGGGGTAGCGGGAGTAGGGCCAATGAGCAGTTCTTC. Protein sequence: CASRGSGSRANEQFF.

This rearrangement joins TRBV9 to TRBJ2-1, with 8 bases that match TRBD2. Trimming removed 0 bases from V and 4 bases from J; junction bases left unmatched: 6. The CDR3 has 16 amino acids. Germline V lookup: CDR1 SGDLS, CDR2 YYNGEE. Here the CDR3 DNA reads TGTGCCAGCAGCGTAGAAGGTAGCGGGGATTACAATGAGCAGTTCTTC. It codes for CASSVEGSGDYNEQFF.

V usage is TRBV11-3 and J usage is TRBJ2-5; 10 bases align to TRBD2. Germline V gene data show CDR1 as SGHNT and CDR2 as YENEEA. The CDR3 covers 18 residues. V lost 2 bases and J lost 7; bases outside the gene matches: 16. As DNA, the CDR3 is TGTGCCAGCAGCTTAAGAAGTTCGACTAGCGGGCCAGCGGGGACCCAGTACTTC. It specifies CASSLRSSTSGPAGTQYF.

The CDR3 loop reads CASSPLPTRGTNEQFF. The CDR3 nucleotides are TGTGCCAGCAGTCCCCTGCCGACCAGAGGGACCAATGAGCAGTTCTTC. The chain links TRBV27 to TRBJ2-1; either TRBD1 or TRBD2 may fit D (5 bases each). The CDR3 spans 16 residues. Germline V gene lookup returns CDR1 MNHEY and CDR2 SMNVEV (reference sequence). V lost 5 bases and J lost 6, with 20 bases in between.

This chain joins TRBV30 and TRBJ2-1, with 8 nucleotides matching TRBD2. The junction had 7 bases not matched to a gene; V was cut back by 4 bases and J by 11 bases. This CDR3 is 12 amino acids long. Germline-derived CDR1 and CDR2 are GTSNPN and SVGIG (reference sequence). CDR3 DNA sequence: TGTGCCTGGACCGCTGGCGGGAGGAAGCAGTTCTTC. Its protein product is CAWTAGGRKQFF.

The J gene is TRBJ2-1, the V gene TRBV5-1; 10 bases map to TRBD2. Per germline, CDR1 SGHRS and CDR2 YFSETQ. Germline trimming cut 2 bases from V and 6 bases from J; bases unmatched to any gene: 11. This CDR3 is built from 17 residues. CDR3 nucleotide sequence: TGCGCCAGCAGCTTAGTGGCTAGCGGGAGTTCTGGCAATGAGCAGTTCTTC. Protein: CASSLVASGSSGNEQFF.

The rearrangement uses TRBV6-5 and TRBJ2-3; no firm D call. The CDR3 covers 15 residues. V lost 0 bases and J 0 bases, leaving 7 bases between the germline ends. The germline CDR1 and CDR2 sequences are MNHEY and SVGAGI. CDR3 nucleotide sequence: TGTGCCAGCAGTTACTCCGGAAAGAGCACAGATACGCAGTATTTT. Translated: CASSYSGKSTDTQYF.

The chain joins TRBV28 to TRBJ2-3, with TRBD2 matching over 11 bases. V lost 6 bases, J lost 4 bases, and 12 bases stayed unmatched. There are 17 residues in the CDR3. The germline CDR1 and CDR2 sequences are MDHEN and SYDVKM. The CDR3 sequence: CASRNVLAGGRADTQYF. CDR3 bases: TGTGCCAGCAGGAACGTTTTAGCGGGGGGGCGGGCAGATACGCAGTATTTT.

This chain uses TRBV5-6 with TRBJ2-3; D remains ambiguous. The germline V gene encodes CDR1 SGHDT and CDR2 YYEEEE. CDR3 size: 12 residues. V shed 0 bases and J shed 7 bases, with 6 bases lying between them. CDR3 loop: CASSLEYYTQYF. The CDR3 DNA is TGTGCCAGCAGCTTGGAGTACTATACGCAGTATTTT.